There are many counts of the clone carrying this T cell receptor (beta chain). Antigen: not known. J was trimmed by 1 base and V by 5 bases; bases with no gene match: 6. CDR1 SEHNR and CDR2 FQNEAQ come from the germline V gene (reference sequence). There are 15 residues in the CDR3. The data derive from a study of T-cell memory formation after mild COVID-19. Study-level background: Clusters were largely donor specific. Study-level points and caveats: Some responding clones appeared in pre-infection memory, suggesting cross-reactive memory joined. Researchers could not confirm that second-wave clones peaking on day 37 targeted SARS-CoV-2.

It was 5'RACE with constant-segment primers that produced the TCR alpha and TCR beta cDNA libraries, which carried sample barcodes and UMIs. Each CDR3 protein is one row after TCRdb ran MiXCR on the 5' RACE reads. The table includes roughly 580,000 distinct CDR3 sequences, over 15% detected once. The genes are TRBV7-9 and TRBJ2-7; 9 bases align to TRBD2. The sequencing input was PBMCs or a T cell subset sorted from them (not recorded which). The sequence was obtained from an adult woman who had mild COVID-19 (a few samples of this study predate the infection). Cell type and time point are not known. The CDR3 bases are TGTGCCAGCAGCCCTTGGCTAGCGGGATCCTACGAGCAGTACTTC. Encoded protein: CASSPWLAGSYEQYF.